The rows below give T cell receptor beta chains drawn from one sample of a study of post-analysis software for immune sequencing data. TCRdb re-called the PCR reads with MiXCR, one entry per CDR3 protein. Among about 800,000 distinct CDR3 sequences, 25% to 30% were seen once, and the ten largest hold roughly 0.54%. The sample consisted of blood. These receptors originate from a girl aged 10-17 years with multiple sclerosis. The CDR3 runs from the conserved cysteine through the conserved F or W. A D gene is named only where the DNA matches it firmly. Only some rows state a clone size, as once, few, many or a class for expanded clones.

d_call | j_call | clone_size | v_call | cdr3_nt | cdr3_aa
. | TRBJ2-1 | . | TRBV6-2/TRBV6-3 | TGTGCCAGCAGCCAGATCCAGGGTGGGGATGAGCAGTTCTTC | CASSQIQGGDEQFF
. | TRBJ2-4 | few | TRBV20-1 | TGCAGTGCTGAGTCCCAGGGCCTCGGGCAGTACTTC | CSAESQGLGQYF
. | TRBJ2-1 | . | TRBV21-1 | TGTGCCAGCAGCACGGAAGGGGGGCTTGCGGGAGGATCCTACAATGAGCAGTTCTTC | CASSTEGGLAGGSYNEQFF
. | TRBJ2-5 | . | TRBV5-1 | TGCGCCAGCAGCCGAGATAGCGGAGTCCAAGAGACCCAGTACTTC | CASSRDSGVQETQYF
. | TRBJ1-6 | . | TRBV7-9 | TGTGCCAGCAGCTTATCTGGGACCAATTCACCCCTCCACTTT | CASSLSGTNSPLHF
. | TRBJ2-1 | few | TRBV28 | TGTGCCAGCAGTATTGGAGCAGACAATGAGCAGTTCTTC | CASSIGADNEQFF
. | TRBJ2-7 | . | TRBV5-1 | TGCGCCAGCAGCCGCGTAGGATCTCAGGTCTCCTACGAGCAGTACTTC | CASSRVGSQVSYEQYF
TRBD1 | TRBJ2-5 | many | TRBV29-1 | TGCAGCGTTGAAAGCTTCGAACAGGGGGAGACCCAGTACTTC | CSVESFEQGETQYF
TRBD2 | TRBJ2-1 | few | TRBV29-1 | TGCAGCACCCCACCACTAGCGGGAGTGTACAATGAGCAGTTCTTC | CSTPPLAGVYNEQFF
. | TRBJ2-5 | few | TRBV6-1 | TGTGCCAGCAGTGAAGGCCCCGTGAGTTGGGTTGGGAGTCAAGAGACCCAGTACTTC | CASSEGPVSWVGSQETQYF